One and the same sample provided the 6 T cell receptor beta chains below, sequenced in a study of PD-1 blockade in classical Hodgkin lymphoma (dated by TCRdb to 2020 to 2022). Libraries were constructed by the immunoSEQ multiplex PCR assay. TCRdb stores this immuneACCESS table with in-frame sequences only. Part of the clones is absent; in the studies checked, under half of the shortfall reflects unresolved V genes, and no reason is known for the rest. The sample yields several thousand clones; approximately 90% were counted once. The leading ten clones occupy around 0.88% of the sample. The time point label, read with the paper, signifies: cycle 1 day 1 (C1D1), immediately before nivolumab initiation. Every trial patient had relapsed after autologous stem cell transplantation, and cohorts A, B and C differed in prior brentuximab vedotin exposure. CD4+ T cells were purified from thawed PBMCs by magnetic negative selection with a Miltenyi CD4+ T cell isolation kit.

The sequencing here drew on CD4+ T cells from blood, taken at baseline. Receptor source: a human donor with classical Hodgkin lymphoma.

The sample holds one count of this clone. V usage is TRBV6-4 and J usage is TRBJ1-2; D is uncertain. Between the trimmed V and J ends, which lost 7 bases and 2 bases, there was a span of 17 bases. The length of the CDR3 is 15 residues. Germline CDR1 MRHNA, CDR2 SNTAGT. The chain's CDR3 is CASKPRAIPNYGYTF. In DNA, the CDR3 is TGTGCCAGCAAACCTAGGGCCATCCCAAACTATGGCTACACCTTC.

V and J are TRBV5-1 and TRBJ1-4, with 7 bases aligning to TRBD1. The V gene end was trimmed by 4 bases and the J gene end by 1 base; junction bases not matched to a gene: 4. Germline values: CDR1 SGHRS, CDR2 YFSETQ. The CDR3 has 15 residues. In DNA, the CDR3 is TGCGCCAGCAGCCCCCAGGGGGGAACTAATGAAAAACTGTTTTTT. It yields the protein CASSPQGGTNEKLFF.

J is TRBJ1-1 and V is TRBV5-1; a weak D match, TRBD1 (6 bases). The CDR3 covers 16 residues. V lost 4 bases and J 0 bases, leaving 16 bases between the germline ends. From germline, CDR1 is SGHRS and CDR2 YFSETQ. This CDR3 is CASSGQPFGVNTEAFF. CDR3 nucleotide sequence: TGCGCCAGCAGCGGACAGCCCTTCGGGGTGAACACTGAAGCTTTCTTT.

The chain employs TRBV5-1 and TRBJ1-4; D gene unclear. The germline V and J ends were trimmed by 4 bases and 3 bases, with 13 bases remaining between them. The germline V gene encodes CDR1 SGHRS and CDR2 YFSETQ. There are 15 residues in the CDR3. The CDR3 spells CASSVSRAANEKLFF. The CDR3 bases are TGCGCCAGCAGCGTGTCGAGGGCGGCTAATGAAAAACTGTTTTTT.

The CDR3 sequence: CASCLRREGGAEQYF. CDR3 coding DNA: TGTGCCAGCTGCCTAAGGAGGGAAGGGGGGGCGGAGCAGTACTTC. The V gene is TRBV6-5, the J gene TRBJ2-7; D perhaps matches TRBD2 (7 bases). There are 15 residues in the CDR3. CDR1 and CDR2 from the germline V gene are MNHEY and SVGAGI. Deletions cut 8 bases from V and 7 bases from J, with 24 bases between.

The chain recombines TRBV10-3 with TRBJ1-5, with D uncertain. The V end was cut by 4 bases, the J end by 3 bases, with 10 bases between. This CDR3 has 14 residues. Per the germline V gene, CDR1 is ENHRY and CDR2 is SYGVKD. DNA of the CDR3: TGTGCCATCAGTGCCCCGGGCGCCAATCAGCCCCAGCATTTT. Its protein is CAISAPGANQPQHF.